This TCR beta chain was captured by sequencing in a study of OX40 agonist ivuxolimab in advanced cancers. TCRdb keeps only in-frame clones here, not all; method: immunoSEQ multiplex PCR. The data show around 60,000 clones, roughly nine tenths seen once. This CDR3 contains 19 residues. V was clipped by 0 bases and J by 7 bases; unmatched bases: 13. Germline assignment: CDR1 LGHNA and CDR2 YSLEER. The receptor comes from an adult with an advanced solid tumor such as melanoma, head and neck, liver or kidney cancer. Source: CD4+ or CD8+ T cells sorted from blood, taken in a trial of the OX40 agonist ivuxolimab. The chain joins TRBV4-3 to TRBJ2-1, with TRBD1 identical over 12 bases. The CDR3: CASSQELVGGQGAKNEQFF. In DNA, the CDR3 is TGCGCCAGCAGCCAAGAACTTGTGGGGGGACAGGGGGCCAAAAATGAGCAGTTCTTC.